The T cell receptor (beta chain) under discussion was sequenced for a study of blood T cell repertoires in COVID-19. Produced via immunoSEQ multiplex PCR; TCRdb's table is partial and in-frame only. The sample gives some 340,000 clones, about 90% of which show up once; roughly 5% is in the top ten. Trimming shortened V by 3 bases and J by 0 bases, and 20 bases separated the two germline ends. This CDR3 spans 18 amino acids. Germline CDR1 MGHRA, CDR2 YSYEKL. The chain carries TRBV4-1 and TRBJ2-5; no firm D call. The sequence derives from a woman aged 30 to 39 who had recovered from COVID-19. Material for sequencing was PBMCs or T cells enriched from blood (not recorded which). Here the CDR3 DNA reads TGCGCCAGCAGCCACCCCCGACAAAAGGTGGCAGACCAAGAGACCCAGTACTTC. Translation: CASSHPRQKVADQETQYF.